This T cell receptor beta chain was sequenced in a study of Graves' ophthalmopathy and Graves' hyperthyroidism. For the study at large: Sampling took place at initial diagnosis, with peripheral blood obtained before any treatment.

Amplification targeted the TCR beta CDR3 regions, with RNA transcripts as the source material. Following a first-round RT-PCR that used HTBI primers, a second-round multiplex PCR was carried out. TCRdb re-called the multiplex PCR reads with MiXCR, one entry per CDR3 protein. The data contain around 660,000 distinct CDR3 sequences, about two fifths of them singletons. None of the included patients had other autoimmune diseases, uncontrolled infections, pregnancy or lactation, as these led to exclusion. J lost 7 bases, V lost 4 bases, and 9 bases had no gene match. CDR1 is SGHNT and CDR2 is YYREEE in the germline V gene (reference sequence). The CDR3 covers 15 residues.

The gene calls are TRBV5-4 and TRBJ1-5; 9 bases match TRBD1. Sequencing input: peripheral blood. The clonotype originates from an adult man with Graves' ophthalmopathy. CDR3 DNA sequence: TGTGCCAGCAGCGCGAGGACAGGGGTTCGCCAGCCCCAGCATTTT. Translated, it gives CASSARTGVRQPQHF.